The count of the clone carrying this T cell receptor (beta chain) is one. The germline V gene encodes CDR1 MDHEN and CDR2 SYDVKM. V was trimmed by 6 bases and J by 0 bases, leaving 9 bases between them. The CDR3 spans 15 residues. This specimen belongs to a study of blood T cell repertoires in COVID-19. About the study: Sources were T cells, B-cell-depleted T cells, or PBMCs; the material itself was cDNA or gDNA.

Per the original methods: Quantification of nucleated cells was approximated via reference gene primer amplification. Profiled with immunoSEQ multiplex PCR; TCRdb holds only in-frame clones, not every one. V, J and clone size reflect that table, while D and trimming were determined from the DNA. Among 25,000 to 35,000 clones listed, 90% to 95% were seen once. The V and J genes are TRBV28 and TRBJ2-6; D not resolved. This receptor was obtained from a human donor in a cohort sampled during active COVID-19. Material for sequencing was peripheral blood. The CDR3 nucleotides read TGTGCCAGCAGCCCTCAGCGCTCTGGGGCCAACGTCCTGACTTTC. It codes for CASSPQRSGANVLTF. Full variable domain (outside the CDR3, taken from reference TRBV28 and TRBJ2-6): DVKVTQSSRYLVKRTGEKVFLECVQDMDHENMFWYRQDPGLGLRLIYFSYDVKMKEKGDIPEGYSVSREKKERFSLILESASTNQTSMYLCASSPQRSGANVLTFGAGSRLTVL.